Below are 5 T cell receptor beta chains sequenced from a single sample in a study of control samples from healthy donors and cancer patients. The repertoire was sequenced with immunoSEQ multiplex PCR; TCRdb's copy has only in-frame clones and lacks some. Of roughly 450,000 clones listed, over 75% are singletons. The sequenced sample was PBMCs. The source is a man aged 35 to 55 with head and neck cancer.

This sequence joins TRBV28 and TRBJ1-1; tentatively, D is TRBD1 (5 bases). With 7 bases removed from V and 11 bases from J, the gap between germline ends came to 20 bases. CDR3 length: 13 residues. The germline V gene encodes CDR1 MDHEN and CDR2 SYDVKM. CDR3 bases: TGTGCCAGCAAGGCCGGGCAGGGTGTACCGGCTTTCTTT. Its translation is CASKAGQGVPAFF.

The chain is built from TRBV5-1 and TRBJ2-7, with 8 nucleotides matching TRBD2. The CDR3 is 13 amino acids. V was clipped by 6 bases and J by 3 bases; unmatched bases: 5. Germline CDR1 reads SGHRS; CDR2 reads YFSETQ. The DNA for the CDR3 is TGCGCCAGCACACCCGGGGGGGACTACGAGCAGTACTTC. Amino acids: CASTPGGDYEQYF.

This clone was found once. This chain joins TRBV4-3 and TRBJ2-7, with 8 positions matching TRBD2. This CDR3 contains 16 residues. The ends lost 0 bases at V and 7 bases at J; junction bases unmatched: 11. Germline lookup yields CDR1 LGHNA and CDR2 YSLEER. The CDR3 region is CASSQDRSAGGFEQYF. In nucleotides, the CDR3 is TGCGCCAGCAGCCAAGACCGCTCCGCGGGGGGTTTTGAGCAGTACTTC.

The CDR3 DNA reads TGTGCCAGCTCACTGCCGGGACAGGGATCCACCGGGGAGCTGTTTTTT. Protein product: CASSLPGQGSTGELFF. This rearrangement joins TRBV18 to TRBJ2-2; 9 positions agree with TRBD1. With V trimmed by 4 bases and J by 4 bases, 7 bases remained unmatched. The CDR3 extends over 16 amino acids. Germline assignment: CDR1 KGHSH and CDR2 LQKENI.

About this clone: Mismatch with germline at one junction end may stem from a read error. V gene TRBV7-9 combines with J gene TRBJ1-5; D unclear. Germline CDR1 and CDR2: SEHNR and FQNEAQ (reference sequence). The CDR3 is made up of 14 amino acids. CDR3 sequence (DNA): TGTGCCAGCAGCCTAGCTAATAGCAATCAGCCCCAGCATTTT. This sequence encodes CASSLANSNQPQHF.